What follows are 17 T cell receptor beta chains derived from one specimen sequenced in a study of blood T cells in healthy people across ages (dated by TCRdb to between 2015 and 2016). Library preparation used 5' RACE. Sequencer: Illumina HiSeq 2500. A second roughly 6 to 12 cycle PCR used a sample-barcoded 5' primer and a J-beta primer mix. TCRdb reworked the public reads: Q25 trimming with fastp, MiXCR clone assembly, productive beta chains retained. Merged by CDR3 protein, the rows form single entries marked with the most common genes and DNA. A total of 1.4 million or so distinct CDR3 sequences appear in this sample, about 45% of them only once. 4% of the sample comes from the top ten. The source material was blood. The receptor set was obtained from a woman aged 18-30 years in good health.

Concerning this clonotype: The junction departs from germline at one end; a sequencing error may be responsible. The chain carries TRBV30 and TRBJ2-2; D is tentatively TRBD1 or TRBD2 (6 bases each). There are 15 residues in the CDR3. Germline CDR1 reads GTSNPN; CDR2 reads SVGIG (reference sequence). CDR3 region: CAWSGGGQITGGLFF. The CDR3, as DNA: TGTGCCTGGAGTGGGGGTGGACAGATCACCGGGGGGCTGTTTTTT.

This clonotype was observed a few times. The chain recombines TRBV20-1 with TRBJ1-4; maybe TRBD1 (5 bases). Trimming removed 2 bases at V and 2 bases at J, with 9 bases between. Germline V gene data show CDR1 as DFQATT and CDR2 as SNEGSKA (reference sequence). CDR3 length: 14 amino acids. Here the CDR3 reads CSARSGPTNEKLFF. The CDR3 DNA reads as TGCAGTGCTAGATCGGGGCCCACTAATGAAAAACTGTTTTTT.

V usage is TRBV20-1 and J usage is TRBJ1-5; unclear D gene. The CDR3 extends over 13 amino acids. CDR1 DFQATT and CDR2 SNEGSKA come from the germline V gene (reference sequence). With 0 bases removed from V and 2 bases from J, the gap between germline ends came to 5 bases. This CDR3 is CSARDWGNQPQHF. The DNA for the CDR3 is TGCAGTGCTAGAGATTGGGGCAATCAGCCCCAGCATTTT.

This clonotype was recorded once. CDR3 DNA: TGCGCCAGCAGCCAACTATTTCGAGACAGGACACGGGGCAGATTAGAAAAACTGTTTTTT. Translating gives CASSQLFRDRTRGRLEKLFF. The chain uses TRBV4-3 and TRBJ1-4, with TRBD1 as a possible D gene (6 bases). The germline V and J ends were trimmed by 2 bases and 8 bases, with 30 bases remaining between them. The CDR3 covers 20 residues. The germline V gene has CDR1 LGHNA and CDR2 YSLEER.

This chain connects TRBV5-6 to TRBJ1-1; maybe TRBD1 (6 bases). The germline CDR1 and CDR2 sequences are SGHDT and YYEEEE. This CDR3 comprises 14 residues. Trimming left V 7 bases short and J 8 bases short, with 21 bases between. The CDR3: CASAIAPGDKEAFF. DNA of the CDR3: TGTGCCAGCGCAATCGCGCCGGGGGACAAAGAAGCTTTCTTT.

The V gene is TRBV12-3 or TRBV12-4, the J gene TRBJ1-6; 7 nucleotides agree with TRBD1. The CDR3 is 15 residues long. V lost 9 bases to trimming and J lost 7 bases; unmatched junction nucleotides: 12. CDR3 coding DNA: TGTGCCAGTCGCCCTACAGGGGCAAAAAATTCACCCCTCCACTTT. Translation gives CASRPTGAKNSPLHF.

The table lists this clonotype with a few counts. The chain uses TRBV6-2 or TRBV6-3 and TRBJ2-1; 9 positions agree with TRBD2. CDR3 length: 15 residues. With 8 bases clipped from V and 8 bases from J, the junction kept 13 bases outside the gene matches. Germline loops: CDR1 MNHEY, CDR2 SVGEGT. This CDR3 is CASEPSGAGSDEQFF. Written as DNA, the CDR3 is TGTGCCAGCGAACCTAGCGGGGCGGGCAGCGATGAGCAGTTCTTC.

V gene TRBV6-2 or TRBV6-3 combines with J gene TRBJ2-2; TRBD1 matches at 7 bases. The CDR3 extends over 16 amino acids. Germline assignment: CDR1 MNHEY and CDR2 SVGEGT. V dropped 0 bases and J dropped 5; count of bases not matched to a gene: 6. The CDR3 spells CASSYSGDSITGELFF. CDR3 nucleotides: TGTGCCAGCAGTTACTCAGGGGACAGCATAACCGGGGAGCTGTTTTTT.

This clonotype was counted between two and nine times. The genes are TRBV7-9 and TRBJ2-1, with 9 nucleotides matching TRBD1. This CDR3 is 17 amino acids long. Germline V gives CDR1 SEHNR, CDR2 FQNEAQ (reference sequence). With V trimmed by 1 base and J by 7 bases, 11 bases remained unmatched. In nucleotides, the CDR3 is TGTGCCAGCAGCTTAGTTTTCGTCGGGACAGGGAGTAATGAGCAGTTCTTC. Protein product: CASSLVFVGTGSNEQFF.

This chain uses TRBV20-1 with TRBJ2-1, with TRBD2 matching over 10 bases. Per germline, CDR1 DFQATT and CDR2 SNEGSKA (reference sequence). With V trimmed by 6 bases and J by 13 bases, 15 bases remained unmatched. The CDR3 spans 14 residues. The CDR3 DNA is TGCAGTGCAATAGCCGGGACTAGCGACGAGACCCAGTTCTTC. Protein: CSAIAGTSDETQFF.

This clonotype was observed a few times. The chain recombines TRBV12-5 with TRBJ2-1; D remains unclear. The V end was cut by 0 bases, the J end by 0 bases, with 9 bases between. Germline values: CDR1 LGHNT, CDR2 FRNRAP. The CDR3 has 16 residues. CDR3 DNA sequence: TGTGCTAGTGGTTTGGTACCGAGAGGCTCCTACAATGAGCAGTTCTTC. Residues: CASGLVPRGSYNEQFF.

This clonotype was found a few times. The chain has TRBV20-1 and TRBJ2-5; 8 bases are shared with TRBD2. The ends lost 1 base at V and 11 bases at J; junction bases unmatched: 12. CDR1 is DFQATT, CDR2 SNEGSKA, per germline (reference sequence). CDR3 length equals 14 residues. The CDR3 sequence: CSARVVSGAWEQYF. CDR3 DNA sequence: TGCAGTGCTAGAGTTGTTAGCGGGGCCTGGGAGCAGTACTTC.

V gene TRBV2 combines with J gene TRBJ2-1; D may be TRBD1 or TRBD2 (5 bases each). CDR3 length: 17 residues. The V end was cut by 1 base, the J end by 9 bases, with 22 bases between. Germline-derived CDR1 and CDR2 are SNHLY and FYNNEI. The CDR3 here is CASSEVRVGQGSSEQFF. The DNA of the CDR3 is TGTGCCAGCAGTGAAGTGAGGGTGGGTCAGGGCTCGAGTGAGCAGTTCTTC.

This clonotype was recorded a few times. The CDR3 DNA is TGTGCCAGCAGGGCGCGTTTACTAGCGGGGGTAGATACGCAGTATTTT. Translation gives CASRARLLAGVDTQYF. The rearrangement links TRBV6-6 to TRBJ2-3; 11 bases map to TRBD2. V shed 6 bases, J shed 5 bases, and the junction held 10 bases outside the gene matches. Germline V gene lookup returns CDR1 MNHNY and CDR2 SVGAGI (reference sequence). The CDR3 loop spans 16 amino acids.

This clonotype has more than one count but fewer than ten. The chain links TRBV11-1 to TRBJ2-7; D gene unclear. V was pared by 1 base and J by 5 bases, with 18 bases between. CDR1 and CDR2 from the germline V gene are SGHAT and FQDESV (reference sequence). This CDR3 spans 16 amino acids. This CDR3 reads CASSLEPEQPSNEQYF. DNA for the CDR3: TGTGCCAGCAGCTTAGAGCCCGAGCAGCCTTCTAACGAGCAGTACTTC. The variable domain in full, completed from reference TRBV11-1 and TRBJ2-7, reads EAEVAQSPRYKITEKSQAVAFWCDPISGHATLYWYRQILGQGPELLVQFQDESVVDDSQLPKDRFSAERLKGVDSTLKIQPAELGDSAMYLCASSLEPEQPSNEQYFGPGTRLTVT.

The rearrangement uses TRBV24-1 and TRBJ2-1; weak D call: TRBD2 (5 bases). Trimming left V 1 base short and J 6 bases short, with 12 bases between. The CDR3 loop spans 15 amino acids. Germline CDR1 reads KGHDR; CDR2 reads SFDVKD. CDR3 sequence: CATSDLQSGSNEQFF. In nucleotides, the CDR3 is TGTGCCACCAGTGATTTACAAAGCGGAAGCAATGAGCAGTTCTTC.

This clonotype was recorded a few times. This chain uses TRBV28 with TRBJ2-2; 8 bases map to TRBD1. V lost 2 bases to trimming and J lost 3 bases; unmatched junction nucleotides: 11. This CDR3 has 18 amino acids. From germline, CDR1 is MDHEN and CDR2 SYDVKM. CDR3 bases: TGTGCCAGCAGTTTAACGGGCAGGGGGCTATGGGACACCGGGGAGCTGTTTTTT. Its protein product is CASSLTGRGLWDTGELFF.